Described below is a single T cell receptor (beta chain) sequence and its context. Its matching antigen is unknown. The same CDR3 can be traced to other DNA sequences in this sample. From germline, CDR1 is LGHDT and CDR2 YNNKEL (reference sequence). Trimming pared 1 base from V and 4 bases from J, leaving 8 bases between. CDR3 length equals 14 residues. Having been cultured for roughly 11 days, the cells underwent CD4+ T cell isolation. Here immunoSEQ multiplex PCR was the method, and the copy in TCRdb shows in-frame clones only, minus some. The sample yields over 45,000 clones, 55% to 75% seen once. These data belong to a study of vaccination effects on CD4 cells after COVID-19. For the study at large: Researchers reported culturing two million PBMC in each well, adding around 9.6 IU/ml IL-2 and approximately 10 ug/ml peptides.

General observations from the study: Recruitment yielded few convalescent patients, and the study had no early post-infection timepoints.

The specimen comprised CD4+ T cells from PBMCs cultured without peptide, sampled before COVID-19 vaccination. The chain uses TRBV3-1 (or the pseudogene TRBV3-2) and TRBJ1-5; D gene unclear. This clonotype originated in a human donor who received a COVID-19 vaccine. The CDR3 DNA is TGTGCCAGCAGCCAAGGGCAGGCTAATCAGCCCCAGCATTTT. It codes for CASSQGQANQPQHF.